These T cell receptor beta chains were read from a single sample in a study of cytotoxic CD8 clonotypes in ibrutinib-treated CLL. Clones were read by immunoSEQ multiplex PCR, and TCRdb kept only the in-frame ones, dropping some. The sample has 150,000 to 200,000 clones, around 72% seen once; the top ten hold roughly 13%. The sequenced sample was PBMCs, obtained after 24 months of ibrutinib treatment. Receptors originate from a human donor with chronic lymphocytic leukemia. CDR3s include the opening cysteine and the closing phenylalanine or tryptophan. D genes are given only for firm matches. Not every row has a clone size; where given, it reads once, few, many or a size class.

D | size | J | V | length | DNA | CDR3
. | once | TRBJ2-7 | TRBV5-6 | 14 | TGTGCCAGCGAAGCACTAGCCTACTCCTACGAGCAGTACTTC | CASEALAYSYEQYF
. | few | TRBJ1-2 | TRBV27 | 13 | TGTGCCAGCAGGACAGGAAGTAACTATGGCTACACCTTC | CASRTGSNYGYTF
. | . | TRBJ2-7 | TRBV19 | 14 | TGTGCCAGTAGTATAGGTCTCTTCGGGGGCGAGCAGTACTTC | CASSIGLFGGEQYF
TRBD1 | . | TRBJ2-3 | TRBV28 | 16 | TGTGCCAGCAGTGGAAACAGGGGCCTCGGCACAGATACGCAGTATTTT | CASSGNRGLGTDTQYF
TRBD1 | . | TRBJ1-2 | TRBV15 | 14 | TGTGCCACCAGCAGAGTTTGGACAGGGGAAGGCTACACCTTC | CATSRVWTGEGYTF
TRBD1 | . | TRBJ2-1 | TRBV23-1 | 18 | TGCGCCAGCAGTCAACAATCGAGAACAGGGGGCGCCTACAATGAGCAGTTCTTC | CASSQQSRTGGAYNEQFF
TRBD2 | . | TRBJ2-7 | TRBV7-8 | 15 | TGTGCCAGCAGCTGGACTAGCAGCAGCGCCTACGAGCAGTACTTC | CASSWTSSSAYEQYF
TRBD1 | . | TRBJ1-3 | TRBV18 | 16 | TGTGCCAGCTCACTGGGACAGATTACTTCTGGAAACACCATATATTTT | CASSLGQITSGNTIYF
TRBD1 | . | TRBJ1-2 | TRBV18 | 14 | TGTGCCAGCTCATCCTCCGGGACAGTCTATGGCTACACCTTC | CASSSSGTVYGYTF
. | . | TRBJ2-7 | TRBV29-1 | 13 | TGCAGCGCCGAAGGGAAAGCGGGCGACGAGCAGTACTTC | CSAEGKAGDEQYF
TRBD1 | . | TRBJ2-7 | TRBV6-6 | 14 | TGTGCCAGCAGAGGACAGGGGGGAACCTACGAGCAGTACTTC | CASRGQGGTYEQYF
. | few | TRBJ2-7 | TRBV18 | 13 | TGTGCCAGCTCACCATACAGGGACTACGAGCAGTACTTC | CASSPYRDYEQYF
. | . | TRBJ1-2 | TRBV9 | 14 | TGTGCCAGCAGCACCCGACAGACCTACTATGGCTACACCTTC | CASSTRQTYYGYTF
TRBD2 | . | TRBJ2-3 | TRBV7-3 | 17 | TGTGCCAGCAGCTTAACCCGACTAGCGGGAGTAACAGATACGCAGTATTTT | CASSLTRLAGVTDTQYF
TRBD1 | . | TRBJ1-2 | TRBV11-2 | 15 | TGTGCCAGCAGCTCCGCCGGGACAGCGGGAGGCGGCTACACCTTC | CASSSAGTAGGGYTF
. | . | TRBJ2-7 | TRBV30 | 15 | TGTGCCTGGAGTCTGCAGGGGACAAGCTCCTACGAGCAGTACTTC | CAWSLQGTSSYEQYF
TRBD1 | . | TRBJ1-1 | TRBV12-5 | 13 | TGTGCTAGTGGTTTGGGCGGACAGGGTCTCGCTTTCTTT | CASGLGGQGLAFF
. | . | TRBJ2-5 | TRBV29-1 | 11 | TGCAGCGTTGTCGCGGAAGAGACCCAGTACTTC | CSVVAEETQYF
TRBD2 | . | TRBJ2-2 | TRBV7-2 | 15 | TGTGCCAGCAGGACTAGCGGCATAAACACCGGGGAGCTGTTTTTT | CASRTSGINTGELFF
TRBD2 | . | TRBJ2-2 | TRBV5-6 | 17 | TGTGCCAGCAGCGGACTAGCGGGAGCTCTAGACACCGGGGAGCTGTTTTTT | CASSGLAGALDTGELFF
. | . | TRBJ2-1 | TRBV11-3 | 15 | TGTGCCAGCAGCCTTTGGGGCGACACCTACAATGAGCAGTTCTTC | CASSLWGDTYNEQFF
. | . | TRBJ2-6 | TRBV5-4 | 16 | TGTGCCAGCAGCTTGGAATTCTTCTCTGGGGCCAACGTCCTGACTTTC | CASSLEFFSGANVLTF
TRBD1 | . | TRBJ2-1 | TRBV5-1 | 15 | TGCGCCAGCAGCTCCACCGGGACAGGGGATGGTGAGCAGTTCTTC | CASSSTGTGDGEQFF
. | . | TRBJ1-3 | TRBV18 | 15 | TGTGCCAGCTCACCACAGGGGTCCACTGGAAACACCATATATTTT | CASSPQGSTGNTIYF
TRBD1 | . | TRBJ1-3 | TRBV28 | 17 | TGTGCCAGCAGTTCCCAGGGGGCCGTGAGCTCTGGAAACACCATATATTTT | CASSSQGAVSSGNTIYF
. | . | TRBJ2-7 | TRBV4-2 | 16 | TGTGCCAGCAGCCAAGATTTTAGCGGATCAACCTACGAGCAGTACTTC | CASSQDFSGSTYEQYF
. | . | TRBJ1-2 | TRBV16 | 14 | TGTGCCAGCAGCCACCCCGGGACCCCAGAGGGCTACACCTTC | CASSHPGTPEGYTF
. | . | TRBJ1-1 | TRBV5-4 | 12 | TGTGCCAGCAGCGCCGGGGGGGGTGAAGCTTTCTTT | CASSAGGGEAFF
. | . | TRBJ2-1 | TRBV7-2 | 15 | TGTGCCAGCAGCCCTTATAGCGGAACCTACAATGAGCAGTTCTTC | CASSPYSGTYNEQFF
. | few | TRBJ2-3 | TRBV7-8 | 14 | TGTGCCAGCAGCTTAGTCTTGGGCACAGATACGCAGTATTTT | CASSLVLGTDTQYF
TRBD1 | . | TRBJ2-1 | TRBV5-4 | 15 | TGTGCCAGCAGCCGAGCCGGGACAGACTACAATGAGCAGTTCTTC | CASSRAGTDYNEQFF
TRBD1 | few | TRBJ2-3 | TRBV29-1 | 14 | TGCAGCGCCGCCGGACAGGGCGGCACAGATACGCAGTATTTT | CSAAGQGGTDTQYF
. | . | TRBJ2-1 | TRBV19 | 17 | TGTGCCAGTAGTAAAACTGCTAGCGGAGGGGGCCACAATGAGCAGTTCTTC | CASSKTASGGGHNEQFF
. | . | TRBJ2-1 | TRBV18 | 12 | TGTGCCAGCTCACCCCCGTTGGGTAAGCAGTTCTTC | CASSPPLGKQFF
TRBD1 | few | TRBJ1-2 | TRBV7-2 | 16 | TGTGCCAGCAGCGCCCCCTCCAGGGGGTCGAGCTATGGCTACACCTTC | CASSAPSRGSSYGYTF
. | . | TRBJ1-1 | TRBV29-1 | 14 | TGCAGCGTCCTGCCCTCTGGACCGGAAGATGAAGCTTTCTTT | CSVLPSGPEDEAFF
TRBD1 | . | TRBJ2-1 | TRBV7-9 | 15 | TGTGCCAGCAGCCAGGACAGGGGGGCCTACAATGAGCAGTTCTTC | CASSQDRGAYNEQFF
TRBD1 | . | TRBJ1-1 | TRBV5-1 | 14 | TGCGCCAGCAGCGGAGGACAGGACAACACTGAAGCTTTCTTT | CASSGGQDNTEAFF
. | few | TRBJ1-5 | TRBV30 | 13 | TGTGCCTGGAGCTCGACCACCTTACAGCCCCAGCATTTT | CAWSSTTLQPQHF
. | . | TRBJ2-2 | TRBV27 | 15 | TGTGCCAGCACTCATACCTCCGGTGTCGCCGGGGAGCTGTTTTTT | CASTHTSGVAGELFF
TRBD1 | . | TRBJ1-1 | TRBV27 | 14 | TGTGCCAGCAGTCTGGGACAGCGTTACGCTGAAGCTTTCTTT | CASSLGQRYAEAFF
. | medium-sized | TRBJ1-1 | TRBV28 | 15 | TGTGCCAGCATTAAACGGGGACGGACAGAGGCTGAAGCTTTCTTT | CASIKRGRTEAEAFF
. | . | TRBJ2-1 | TRBV25-1 | 16 | TGTGCCAGCAGTGAATATCAGGGGTGGACCTACAATGAGCAGTTCTTC | CASSEYQGWTYNEQFF